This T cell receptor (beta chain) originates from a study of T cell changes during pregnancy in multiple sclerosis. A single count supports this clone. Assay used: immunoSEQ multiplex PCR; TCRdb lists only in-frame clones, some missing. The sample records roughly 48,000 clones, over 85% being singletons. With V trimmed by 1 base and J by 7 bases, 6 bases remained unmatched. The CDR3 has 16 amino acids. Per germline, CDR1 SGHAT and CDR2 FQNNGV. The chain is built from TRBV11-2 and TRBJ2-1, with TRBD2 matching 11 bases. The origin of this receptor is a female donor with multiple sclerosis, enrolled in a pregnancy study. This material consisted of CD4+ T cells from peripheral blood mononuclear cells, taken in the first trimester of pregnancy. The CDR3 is CASSLGASGGRNEQFF. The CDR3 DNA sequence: TGTGCCAGCAGCTTAGGAGCTAGCGGGGGGCGAAATGAGCAGTTCTTC.